The 14 T cell receptor beta chains listed next were all sequenced from one sample in a study of blood T cell repertoires in COVID-19. Only in-frame clones appear in the TCRdb table, and some are missing; sequencing was by immunoSEQ multiplex PCR. There are under 20,000 clones in the sample; around 90% occur only once, and about 15% lies in the top ten. Sequencing input: peripheral blood. These receptors all stem from a human donor in a cohort sampled during active COVID-19.

CDR3 loop: CASSLRFRTGVNQPQHF. CDR3 DNA: TGTGCCAGCAGTTTAAGGTTCAGGACAGGGGTCAATCAGCCCCAGCATTTT. The chain employs TRBV27 and TRBJ1-5, with 9 bases matching TRBD1. CDR1 is MNHEY and CDR2 is SMNVEV in the germline V gene (reference sequence). The V gene end was trimmed by 2 bases and the J gene end by 3 bases; junction bases not matched to a gene: 8. This CDR3 spans 17 amino acids.

The J gene is TRBJ2-2, the V gene TRBV12-3 or TRBV12-4; possible D gene TRBD2, 5 bases. The CDR3 totals 13 residues. V was shortened by 1 base and J by 6 bases, with 6 bases between the two germline ends. In DNA form, the CDR3 reads TGTGCCAGCAGTTTAGTGGAGGCCGGGGAGCTGTTTTTT. Its protein product is CASSLVEAGELFF.

The chain employs TRBV7-2 and TRBJ1-2; 9 bases are a match to TRBD1. CDR1 and CDR2 from the germline V gene are SGHTA and FQGNSA. The CDR3 runs to 17 residues. The V and J ends lost 4 bases and 0 bases, in that order; junction bases with no gene match: 9. The CDR3 region has the DNA TGTGCCAGCAGCTCTAGGACAGGGGTGTTCTCTAACTATGGCTACACCTTC. Amino acid sequence: CASSSRTGVFSNYGYTF.

The rearrangement links TRBV9 to TRBJ1-2; D may be TRBD1 (5 bases). Germline CDR1 and CDR2: SGDLS and YYNGEE. This CDR3 is built from 16 residues. V was trimmed by 0 bases and J by 3 bases, leaving 15 bases between them. The chain's CDR3 is CASSVDAGRQHYGYTF. CDR3 nucleotide sequence: TGTGCCAGCAGCGTAGACGCAGGGCGCCAGCACTATGGCTACACCTTC.

J is TRBJ2-7 and V is TRBV3-1 (or the pseudogene TRBV3-2); no clear D. V was pared by 1 base and J by 4 bases, with 5 bases between. The CDR3 covers 12 residues. Germline lookup yields CDR1 LGHDT and CDR2 YNNKEL (reference sequence). The CDR3 bases are TGTGCCAGCAGCCAAGCCTCTTACGAGCAGTACTTC. This gives the protein CASSQASYEQYF.

This chain links TRBV30 with TRBJ2-7; D gene ambiguous. This CDR3 has 13 residues. Germline V gives CDR1 GTSNPN, CDR2 SVGIG (reference sequence). V was pared by 2 bases and J by 1 base, with 9 bases between. The CDR3 region is CAWSRRLSYEQYF. DNA for the CDR3: TGTGCCTGGAGTCGCAGGCTTTCCTACGAGCAGTACTTC.

This chain joins TRBV6-5 and TRBJ2-7, with 10 bases lining up with TRBD1. V lost 8 bases and J lost 7; bases outside the gene matches: 14. Germline-derived CDR1 and CDR2 are MNHEY and SVGAGI. CDR3 length: 15 amino acids. The CDR3 loop reads CASAKGRDRGREQYF. CDR3 coding DNA: TGTGCCAGCGCCAAAGGACGGGACAGGGGTCGAGAGCAGTACTTC.

V gene TRBV6-6 combines with J gene TRBJ2-7, with 7 bases matching TRBD1. Germline CDR1 MNHNY, CDR2 SVGAGI (reference sequence). J was trimmed by 12 bases and V by 2 bases; bases with no gene match: 10. The CDR3 is 13 residues long. The CDR3 spells CASSYLRDSIRYF. The CDR3 DNA reads TGTGCCAGCAGTTACCTCCGGGACAGCATACGGTACTTC.

This clone was detected only once. This sequence joins TRBV5-6 and TRBJ2-1; TRBD1 agrees at 10 bases. This CDR3 has 15 amino acids. The trim removed 4 bases at V and 5 bases at J, leaving 6 bases unmatched. Germline loops: CDR1 SGHDT, CDR2 YYEEEE. The CDR3 bases are TGTGCCAGCAGCCCCAGGACAGGGGGACACAATGAGCAGTTCTTC. Translating gives CASSPRTGGHNEQFF.

CDR3 sequence reads: CASSEGDFQETQYF. DNA of the CDR3: TGTGCCAGCAGTGAAGGGGACTTCCAAGAGACCCAGTACTTC. The rearrangement links TRBV6-1 to TRBJ2-5; a possible D gene is TRBD2 (6 bases). Per germline, CDR1 MNHNS and CDR2 SASEGT. This CDR3 region has 14 residues. Trimming took off 1 base at V and 1 base at J, with 7 bases between the two ends.

This clone occurred once. The chain recombines TRBV11-2 with TRBJ2-5; TRBD1 aligns across 11 bases. Trimming cost V 2 bases and J 2 bases; bases outside gene matches: 13. Germline loops: CDR1 SGHAT, CDR2 FQNNGV. This CDR3 has 19 residues. The CDR3 sequence is CASSLRILMGTGGQETQYF. The CDR3 bases are TGTGCCAGCAGCTTAAGAATCCTTATGGGGACAGGGGGGCAAGAGACCCAGTACTTC.

The V call is TRBV24-1, the J call TRBJ2-1, with 8 positions matching TRBD2. Germline V CDR1 and CDR2: KGHDR, SFDVKD. The CDR3 totals 16 residues. V lost 2 bases and J lost 1; bases outside the gene matches: 3. Here the CDR3 DNA reads TGTGCCACCAGTGATTACGGGAGGGGATCCTACAATGAGCAGTTCTTC. It encodes CATSDYGRGSYNEQFF.

The chain combines TRBV6-4 with TRBJ2-3, with 11 nucleotides matching TRBD2. The ends lost 4 bases at V and 1 base at J; junction bases unmatched: 1. Germline values: CDR1 MRHNA, CDR2 SNTAGT. The CDR3 runs to 15 residues. CDR3 DNA: TGTGCCAGCAGTGTTAGCGGGGGGGGCACAGATACGCAGTATTTT. This codes for CASSVSGGGTDTQYF.

The chain recombines TRBV18 with TRBJ2-2; D gene uncertain. CDR1 and CDR2 (germline): KGHSH, LQKENI. Trimming pared 3 bases from V and 4 bases from J, leaving 15 bases between. The CDR3 runs 16 residues. DNA for the CDR3: TGTGCCAGCTCACCTACAAGTAGCCCCGCCACCGGGGAGCTGTTTTTT. Translation gives CASSPTSSPATGELFF.